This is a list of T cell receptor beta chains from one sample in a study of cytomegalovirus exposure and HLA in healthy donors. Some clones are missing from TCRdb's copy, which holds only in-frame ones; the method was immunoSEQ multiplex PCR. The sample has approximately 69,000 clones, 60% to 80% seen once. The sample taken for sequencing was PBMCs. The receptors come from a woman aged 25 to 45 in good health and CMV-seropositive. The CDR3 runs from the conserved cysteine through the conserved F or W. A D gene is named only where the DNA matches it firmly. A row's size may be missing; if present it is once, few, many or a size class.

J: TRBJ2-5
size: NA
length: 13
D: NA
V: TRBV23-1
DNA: TGCGCCAGCAGTCGTCGCCCGGTGGAGACCCAGTACTTC
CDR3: CASSRRPVETQYF

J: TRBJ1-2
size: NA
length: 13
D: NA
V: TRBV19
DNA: TGTGCCAGTAGTATACCGGGTCCCTATGGCTACACCTTC
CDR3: CASSIPGPYGYTF

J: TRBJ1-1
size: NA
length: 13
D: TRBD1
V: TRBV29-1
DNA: TGCAGCGGTACGACAGGGGGGAACACTGAAGCTTTCTTT
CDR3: CSGTTGGNTEAFF

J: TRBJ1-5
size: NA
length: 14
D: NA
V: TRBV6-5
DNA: TGTGCCAGCACAAAAGGGCGGGGGGCCCAGCCCCAGCATTTT
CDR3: CASTKGRGAQPQHF

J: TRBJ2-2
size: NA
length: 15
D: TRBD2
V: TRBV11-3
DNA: TGTGCCAGCAGCTCAGCGGGAGGACGGGCCGGGGAGCTGTTTTTT
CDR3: CASSSAGGRAGELFF

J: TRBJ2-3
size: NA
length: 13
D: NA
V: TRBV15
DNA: TGTGCCACCAGCAGCCGGTCCACAGATACGCAGTATTTT
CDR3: CATSSRSTDTQYF

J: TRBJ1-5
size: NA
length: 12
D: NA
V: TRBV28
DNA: TGTGCCAGCAGTTTATGGGCCCAGCCCCAGCATTTT
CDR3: CASSLWAQPQHF

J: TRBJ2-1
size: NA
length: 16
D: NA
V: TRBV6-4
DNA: TGTGCCAGCAGTGCCCTACAGCGGAGCTCCTACAATGAGCAGTTCTTC
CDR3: CASSALQRSSYNEQFF

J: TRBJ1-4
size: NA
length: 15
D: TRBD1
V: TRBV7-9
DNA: TGTGCCAGCAGCGTCGCAGGGGGCGGGTTTGAAAAACTGTTTTTT
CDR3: CASSVAGGGFEKLFF

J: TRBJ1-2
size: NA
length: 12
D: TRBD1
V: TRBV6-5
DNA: TGTGCCAGCAGTGACAGGGACAGCAAGAGCACCTTC
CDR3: CASSDRDSKSTF

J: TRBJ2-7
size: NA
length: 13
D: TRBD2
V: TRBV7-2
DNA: TGTGCCAGCAGCTGGACTAGCGGCTACGAGCAGTACTTC
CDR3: CASSWTSGYEQYF

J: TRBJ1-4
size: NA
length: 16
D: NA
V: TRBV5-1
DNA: TGCGCCAGCAGCGGGGGCCGGGGAGCAACTAATGAAAAACTGTTTTTT
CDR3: CASSGGRGATNEKLFF

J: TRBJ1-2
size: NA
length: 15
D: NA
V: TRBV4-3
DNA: TGCGCCAGCAGCCAAGACCGCCAGGGGACCTATGGCTACACCTTC
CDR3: CASSQDRQGTYGYTF

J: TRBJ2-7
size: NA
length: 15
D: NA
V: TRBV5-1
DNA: TGCGCCAGCAGCTTGGGAGACGGGACTCACTACGAGCAGTACTTC
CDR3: CASSLGDGTHYEQYF

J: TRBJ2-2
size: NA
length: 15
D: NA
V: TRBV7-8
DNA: TGTGCCAGCAGCTTAACCGGGATTGGCACCGGGGAGCTGTTTTTT
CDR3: CASSLTGIGTGELFF

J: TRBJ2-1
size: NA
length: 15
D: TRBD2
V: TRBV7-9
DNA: TGTGCCAGCAGCTTAGCGTCGGGACTAGAGGGGAAGCAGTTCTTC
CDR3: CASSLASGLEGKQFF

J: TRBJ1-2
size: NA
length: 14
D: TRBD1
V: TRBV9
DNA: TGTGCCAGCAGCGCACAGGGGGCGCGGTATGGCTACACCTTC
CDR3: CASSAQGARYGYTF

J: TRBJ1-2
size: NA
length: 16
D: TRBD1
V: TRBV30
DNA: TGTGCCTGGTTCCGCAACACCGACAGGGGTCGACGAGGCTACACCTTC
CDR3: CAWFRNTDRGRRGYTF

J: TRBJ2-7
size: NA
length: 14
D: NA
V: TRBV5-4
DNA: TGTGCCAGCAGCTCCGACAGGCAACGGTACGAGCAGTACTTC
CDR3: CASSSDRQRYEQYF

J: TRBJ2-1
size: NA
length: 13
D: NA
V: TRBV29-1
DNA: TGCAGCGTAGGGGTGACTTCTCACAATGAGCAGTTCTTC
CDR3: CSVGVTSHNEQFF

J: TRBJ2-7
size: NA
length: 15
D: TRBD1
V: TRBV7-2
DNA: TGTGCCAGCAGCCGCCCGGGACAGGGCTCCTACGAGCAGTACTTC
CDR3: CASSRPGQGSYEQYF

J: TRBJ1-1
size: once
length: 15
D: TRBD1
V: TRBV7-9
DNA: TGTGCCAGCAGCCGCTTAGGACAGGTCGACACTGAAGCTTTCTTT
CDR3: CASSRLGQVDTEAFF

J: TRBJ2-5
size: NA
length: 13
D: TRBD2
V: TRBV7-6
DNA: TGTGCCAGCTCCCTACCTAGCGGGGAGACCCAGTACTTC
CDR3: CASSLPSGETQYF

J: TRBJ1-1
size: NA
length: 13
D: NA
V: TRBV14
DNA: TGTGCCAGCAGTTACGAGGTTTTGACTGAAGCTTTCTTT
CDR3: CASSYEVLTEAFF

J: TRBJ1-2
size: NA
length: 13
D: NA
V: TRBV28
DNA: TGTGCCAGCAGTTTAAGGCAGGGCTATGGCTACACCTTC
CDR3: CASSLRQGYGYTF

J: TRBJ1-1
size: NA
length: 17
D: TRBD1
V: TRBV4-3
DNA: TGCGCCAGCAGCCAAGATGGGCCCGGACAGGGGGGCACTGAAGCTTTCTTT
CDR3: CASSQDGPGQGGTEAFF

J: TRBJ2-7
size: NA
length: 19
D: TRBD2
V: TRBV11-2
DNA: TGTGCCAGCAGCTCCCCCCACCAAGGGACTAGCGGGAGTAGCTACGAGCAGTACTTC
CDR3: CASSSPHQGTSGSSYEQYF

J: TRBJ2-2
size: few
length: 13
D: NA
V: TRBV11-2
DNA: TGTGCCAGCAGTGGGGCCATTGGCGGGGAGCTGTTTTTT
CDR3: CASSGAIGGELFF

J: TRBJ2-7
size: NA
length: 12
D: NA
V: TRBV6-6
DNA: TGTGCCAGCAGTTATACCCAGGGTGAGCAGTACTTC
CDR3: CASSYTQGEQYF

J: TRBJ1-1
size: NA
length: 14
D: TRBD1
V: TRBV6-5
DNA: TGTGCCAGCAGTGCCGGGACAGGGTTTACTGAAGCTTTCTTT
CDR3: CASSAGTGFTEAFF

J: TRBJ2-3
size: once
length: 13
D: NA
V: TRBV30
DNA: TGTGCCTGGGATGGGACAAAAACAGATACGCAGTATTTT
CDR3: CAWDGTKTDTQYF

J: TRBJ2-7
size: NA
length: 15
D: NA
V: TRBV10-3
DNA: TGTGCCATCACGGAGACGTTGGGGGCAGCTTACGAGCAGTACTTC
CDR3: CAITETLGAAYEQYF

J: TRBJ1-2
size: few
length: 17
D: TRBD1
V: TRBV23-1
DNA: TGCGCCAGCAGTCAATCGGTGACAGGGGTTTCTAACTATGGCTACACCTTC
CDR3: CASSQSVTGVSNYGYTF

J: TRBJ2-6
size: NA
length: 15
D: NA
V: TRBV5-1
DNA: TGCGCCAGCAGCCTCTACAGCTCTGGGGCCAACGTCCTGACTTTC
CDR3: CASSLYSSGANVLTF

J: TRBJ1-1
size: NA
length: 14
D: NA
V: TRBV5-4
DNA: TGTGCCAGCAGCTTGGCCGGGGGTGGCACTGAAGCTTTCTTT
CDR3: CASSLAGGGTEAFF

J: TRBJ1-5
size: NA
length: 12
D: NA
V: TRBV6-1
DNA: TGTGCCAGCAGCCAAACAAATTCTCCCCAGCATTTT
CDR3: CASSQTNSPQHF

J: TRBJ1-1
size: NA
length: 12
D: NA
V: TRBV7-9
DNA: TGTGCCCTGGGGCATCAGAACACTGAAGCTTTCTTT
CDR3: CALGHQNTEAFF

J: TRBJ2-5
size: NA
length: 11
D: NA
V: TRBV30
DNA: TGTGCCTGGAGTTCAGCGGGGACCCAGTACTTC
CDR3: CAWSSAGTQYF

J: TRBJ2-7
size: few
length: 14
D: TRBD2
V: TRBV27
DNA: TGTGCCAGCAGTTATATGGCGGGAGTCCACGAGCAGTACTTC
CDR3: CASSYMAGVHEQYF

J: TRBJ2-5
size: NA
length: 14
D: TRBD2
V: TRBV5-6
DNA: TGTGCCAGCAGCTTGAAGGGACTAGATAGGACCCAGTACTTC
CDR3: CASSLKGLDRTQYF

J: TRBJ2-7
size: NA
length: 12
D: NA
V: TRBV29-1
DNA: TGCAGCGTTGAGGAGGGGTGGGACGAGCAGTACTTC
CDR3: CSVEEGWDEQYF

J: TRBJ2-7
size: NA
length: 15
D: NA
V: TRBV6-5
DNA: TGTGCCAGCAGTTACTCGCCAGGGGGGTCCTACGAGCAGTACTTC
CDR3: CASSYSPGGSYEQYF

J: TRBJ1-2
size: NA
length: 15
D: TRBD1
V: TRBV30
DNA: TGTGCCTGGAGTATAAGACAGGGAACATCCCGGAACTACACCTTC
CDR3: CAWSIRQGTSRNYTF

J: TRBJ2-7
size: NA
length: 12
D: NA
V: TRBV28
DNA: TGTGCCAGCGGTGCTGTGAATGTGAGGCAGTACTTC
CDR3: CASGAVNVRQYF

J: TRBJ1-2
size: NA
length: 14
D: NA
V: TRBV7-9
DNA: TGTGCCAGCAGCCTTCCAGACAGCTCTTATGGCTACACCTTC
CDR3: CASSLPDSSYGYTF

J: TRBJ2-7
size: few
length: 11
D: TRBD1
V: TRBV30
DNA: TGTGCCTTGGACAGGGGACACGAGCAGTACTTC
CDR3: CALDRGHEQYF

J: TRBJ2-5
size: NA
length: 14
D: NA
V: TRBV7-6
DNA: TGTGCCAGCGCAAATCCGGGGAGAGAAGAGGCCCAGTACTTC
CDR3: CASANPGREEAQYF

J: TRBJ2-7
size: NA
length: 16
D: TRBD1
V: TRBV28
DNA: TGTGCCAGCAGGGGACCCACAGGGGATTCCTACTACGAGCAGTACTTC
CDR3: CASRGPTGDSYYEQYF

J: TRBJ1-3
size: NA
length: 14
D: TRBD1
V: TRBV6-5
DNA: TGTGCCAGCACCAGGGACAGAACTCAAAACACCATATATTTT
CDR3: CASTRDRTQNTIYF

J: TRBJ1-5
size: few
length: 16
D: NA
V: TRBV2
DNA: TGTGCCAGCAGAGCAGAGACAGTTTATAGCAATCAGCCCCAGCATTTT
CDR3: CASRAETVYSNQPQHF

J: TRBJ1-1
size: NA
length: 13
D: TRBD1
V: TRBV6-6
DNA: TGTGCCAGCAGGACAGGGATGAACACTGAAGCTTTCTTT
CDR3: CASRTGMNTEAFF

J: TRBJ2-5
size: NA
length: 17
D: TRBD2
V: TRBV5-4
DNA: TGTGCCAGCAGCCCAGGAGGGACTAGCGGGCTTCAAGAGACCCAGTACTTC
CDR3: CASSPGGTSGLQETQYF